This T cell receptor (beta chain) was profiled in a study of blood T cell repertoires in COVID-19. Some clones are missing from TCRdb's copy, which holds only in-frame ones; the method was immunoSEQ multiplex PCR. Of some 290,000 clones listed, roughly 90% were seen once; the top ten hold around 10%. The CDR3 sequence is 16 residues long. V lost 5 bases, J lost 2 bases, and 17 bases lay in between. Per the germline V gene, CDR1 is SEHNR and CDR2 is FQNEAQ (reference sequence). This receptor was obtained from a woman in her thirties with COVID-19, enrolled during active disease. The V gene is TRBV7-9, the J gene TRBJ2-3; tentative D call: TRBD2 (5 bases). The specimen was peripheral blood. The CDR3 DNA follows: TGTGCCAGCAGCCCCCGAGGGAGAAAATTCACAGATACGCAGTATTTT. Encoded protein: CASSPRGRKFTDTQYF. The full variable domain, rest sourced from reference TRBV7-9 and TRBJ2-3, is DTGVSQNPRHKITKRGQNVTFRCDPISEHNRLYWYRQTLGQGPEFLTYFQNEAQLEKSRLLSDRFSAERPKGSFSTLEIQRTEQGDSAMYLCASSPRGRKFTDTQYFGPGTRLTVL.